This record covers a single T cell receptor (beta chain). This record comes from a study of shared clonotypes between healthy human individuals. At a deep level, the assay was run. Produced via immunoSEQ multiplex PCR; TCRdb's table is partial and in-frame only. The data hold roughly 2,300,000 clones, with 92% observed a single time. V shed 0 bases and J shed 3 bases, with 8 bases lying between them. The CDR3 loop spans 13 amino acids. CDR1 GTSNPN and CDR2 SVGIG come from the germline V gene (reference sequence). This TCR was sampled from a man aged 18-30 years in good health. Some clones in this sample may be carry-over from other donors' samples. The chain recombines TRBV30 with TRBJ1-1; D remains unclear. What was sequenced was naive CD4+ T cells from PBMCs. This sample's subset: CD45RA+ positively selected. This chain's CDR3 is CAWSVRSYTEAFF. As DNA, the CDR3 is TGTGCCTGGAGTGTACGTTCCTACACTGAAGCTTTCTTT.